This is a list of T cell receptor beta chains from one sample in a study of T cells in Graves' hyperthyroidism and ophthalmopathy. In TCRdb, the multiplex PCR reads were re-called with MiXCR into one record per CDR3 protein. The data hold a few hundred thousand distinct CDR3 sequences, with more than 12% observed a single time. Sequenced: blood. These receptors were taken from a middle-aged woman with Graves' hyperthyroidism that later progressed to Graves' ophthalmopathy. Each CDR3 is given without its conserved first and last residue. Each record gives: V gene, J gene, CDR3 protein.

V gene: TRBV11-2
J gene: TRBJ2-7
CDR3 protein: ASSLAEGDYEQY

V gene: TRBV2
J gene: TRBJ2-7
CDR3 protein: ASSELRLAAEQY

V gene: TRBV7-9
J gene: TRBJ2-7
CDR3 protein: ASSPTPPGGPNYEQY

V gene: TRBV6-1
J gene: TRBJ2-3
CDR3 protein: ASSYGRGTDTQY

V gene: TRBV12-3/TRBV12-4
J gene: TRBJ2-2
CDR3 protein: ASSPLEGAGELF

V gene: TRBV24-1
J gene: TRBJ2-1
CDR3 protein: ATSVRFYNEQF

V gene: TRBV5-1
J gene: TRBJ1-2
CDR3 protein: ASSSETGAYGYT

V gene: TRBV4-2
J gene: TRBJ2-5
CDR3 protein: ASSQDFIKREGREGETQY

V gene: TRBV30
J gene: TRBJ2-7
CDR3 protein: AWISRSYEQY

V gene: TRBV20-1
J gene: TRBJ1-1
CDR3 protein: SARDQGGNTEAF

V gene: TRBV28
J gene: TRBJ1-5
CDR3 protein: ASSSAPPLIWVSSQPQH

V gene: TRBV28
J gene: TRBJ2-3
CDR3 protein: ASRPTGWAQY

V gene: TRBV18
J gene: TRBJ2-7
CDR3 protein: ASSQNLSGDEQY

V gene: TRBV18
J gene: TRBJ2-3
CDR3 protein: ASSPPGALTDTQY

V gene: TRBV28
J gene: TRBJ2-2
CDR3 protein: ASSPGRSWGTGELF

V gene: TRBV6-1
J gene: TRBJ1-1
CDR3 protein: ASSVRDFDTEAF

V gene: TRBV6-1
J gene: TRBJ2-7
CDR3 protein: ASSQDMYEQY

V gene: TRBV18
J gene: TRBJ2-7
CDR3 protein: ASSPRQGVYEQY

V gene: TRBV7-9
J gene: TRBJ2-3
CDR3 protein: ASSLAHRDTQY

V gene: TRBV7-2
J gene: TRBJ2-4
CDR3 protein: ASSFPGNIQY

V gene: TRBV28
J gene: TRBJ1-2
CDR3 protein: ASSLRAGGYT

V gene: TRBV4-1
J gene: TRBJ2-1
CDR3 protein: ASSQPKRSSYNEQF

V gene: TRBV28
J gene: TRBJ2-5
CDR3 protein: ATLLAGDETQY

V gene: TRBV5-6
J gene: TRBJ2-1
CDR3 protein: ASRRRAIHNEQF

V gene: TRBV28
J gene: TRBJ1-5
CDR3 protein: ASSLIPPRDSRGGAQH

V gene: TRBV19
J gene: TRBJ1-1
CDR3 protein: ASRRVRQTNTEAF

V gene: TRBV9
J gene: TRBJ1-1
CDR3 protein: ASSPRWTGRMNTEAF

V gene: TRBV30
J gene: TRBJ1-2
CDR3 protein: ASEPGTAYGYT

V gene: TRBV6-2/TRBV6-3
J gene: TRBJ1-5
CDR3 protein: ASETGGRGNQPQH

V gene: TRBV12-3/TRBV12-4
J gene: TRBJ2-7
CDR3 protein: ASNLQGYEQY

V gene: TRBV5-1
J gene: TRBJ2-3
CDR3 protein: ASRPGLAGARVLRDTQY

V gene: TRBV5-1
J gene: TRBJ2-3
CDR3 protein: ASSPKPRETDTQY

V gene: TRBV9
J gene: TRBJ2-1
CDR3 protein: ASSVTGLADNEQF

V gene: TRBV13
J gene: TRBJ2-1
CDR3 protein: ASSWGTSGSGGNEQF

V gene: TRBV18
J gene: TRBJ2-6
CDR3 protein: ASSQSPRRLSGANVLT

V gene: TRBV20-1
J gene: TRBJ2-1
CDR3 protein: SARKAGGGDEQF

V gene: TRBV19
J gene: TRBJ2-5
CDR3 protein: ASKGGGTGSQETQY

V gene: TRBV19
J gene: TRBJ1-5
CDR3 protein: ASSQKGARGQPQH

V gene: TRBV7-2
J gene: TRBJ2-5
CDR3 protein: ASSLQTSGVQETQY

V gene: TRBV11-2
J gene: TRBJ2-3
CDR3 protein: ASSGRGAQSYPNTQY

V gene: TRBV12-3/TRBV12-4
J gene: TRBJ2-7
CDR3 protein: ASSYGTSDEQY

V gene: TRBV12-3/TRBV12-4
J gene: TRBJ2-1
CDR3 protein: ASSFVASGSIVNEQF

V gene: TRBV11-2
J gene: TRBJ2-6
CDR3 protein: ASSLGTGLSGANVLT

V gene: TRBV7-9
J gene: TRBJ2-1
CDR3 protein: ASSYRDRVNEQF

V gene: TRBV20-1
J gene: TRBJ2-1
CDR3 protein: SASEQF

V gene: TRBV28
J gene: TRBJ2-7
CDR3 protein: ASSLGWVASGRSVWYEQY

V gene: TRBV13
J gene: TRBJ2-1
CDR3 protein: ASSPSRLAEYNEQF

V gene: TRBV28
J gene: TRBJ2-7
CDR3 protein: ASSLGIGTSGPYEQY

V gene: TRBV5-1
J gene: TRBJ1-4
CDR3 protein: ASSLGTPGEKLF

V gene: TRBV10-3
J gene: TRBJ2-5
CDR3 protein: AISFGLAGETQY

V gene: TRBV27
J gene: TRBJ1-1
CDR3 protein: ASRRDGNTEAF

V gene: TRBV28
J gene: TRBJ2-5
CDR3 protein: ASSFGGLALKETQY

V gene: TRBV19
J gene: TRBJ2-2
CDR3 protein: ASSIQGSTGELF

V gene: TRBV27
J gene: TRBJ1-5
CDR3 protein: ASSLMAGSNQPQH

V gene: TRBV2
J gene: TRBJ2-3
CDR3 protein: ASSSNRGQRDTQY

V gene: TRBV5-6
J gene: TRBJ1-1
CDR3 protein: ASSLDPGRLNTEAF

V gene: TRBV19
J gene: TRBJ1-5
CDR3 protein: ASSGSTSLNQPQH

V gene: TRBV5-1
J gene: TRBJ2-1
CDR3 protein: ASSHRTERSYNEQF

V gene: TRBV28
J gene: TRBJ1-1
CDR3 protein: ASSFWYGTEAF